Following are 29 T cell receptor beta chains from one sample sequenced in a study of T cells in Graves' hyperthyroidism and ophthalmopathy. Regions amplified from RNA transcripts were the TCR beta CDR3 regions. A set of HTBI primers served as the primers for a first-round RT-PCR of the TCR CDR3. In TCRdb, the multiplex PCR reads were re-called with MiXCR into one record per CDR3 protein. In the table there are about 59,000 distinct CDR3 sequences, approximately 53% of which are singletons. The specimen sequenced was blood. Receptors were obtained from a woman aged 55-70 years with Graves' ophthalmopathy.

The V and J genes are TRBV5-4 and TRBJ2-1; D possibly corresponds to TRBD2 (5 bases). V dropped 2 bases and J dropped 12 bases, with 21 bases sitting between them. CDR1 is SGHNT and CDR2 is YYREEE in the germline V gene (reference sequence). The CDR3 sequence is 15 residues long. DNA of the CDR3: TGTGCCAGCAGCTTACTCGGGGATTACACAGATACGCAGTTCTTC. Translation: CASSLLGDYTDTQFF. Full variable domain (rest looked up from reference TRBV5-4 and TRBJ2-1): ETGVTQSPTHLIKTRGQQVTLRCSSQSGHNTVSWYQQALGQGPQFIFQYYREEENGRGNFPPRFSGLQFPNYSSELNVNALELDDSALYLCASSLLGDYTDTQFFGPGTRLTVL.

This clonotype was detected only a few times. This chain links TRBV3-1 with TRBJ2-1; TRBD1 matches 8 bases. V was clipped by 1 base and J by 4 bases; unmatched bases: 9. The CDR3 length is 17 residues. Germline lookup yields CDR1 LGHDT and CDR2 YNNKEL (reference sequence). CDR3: CASSQVRRTGFYNEQFF. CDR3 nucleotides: TGTGCCAGCAGCCAAGTTCGCAGGACAGGGTTTTACAATGAGCAGTTCTTC.

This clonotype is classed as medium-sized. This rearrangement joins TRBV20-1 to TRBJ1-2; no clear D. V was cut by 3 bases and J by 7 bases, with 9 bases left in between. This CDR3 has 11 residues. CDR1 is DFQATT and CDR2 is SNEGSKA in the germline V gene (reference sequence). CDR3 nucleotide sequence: TGCAGTGCTAGGAAGGAACCTGGCTACACCTTC. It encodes CSARKEPGYTF.

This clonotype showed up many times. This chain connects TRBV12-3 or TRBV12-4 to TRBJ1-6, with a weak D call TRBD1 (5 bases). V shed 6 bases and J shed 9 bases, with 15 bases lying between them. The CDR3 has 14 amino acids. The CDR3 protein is CASRPGARASPLHF. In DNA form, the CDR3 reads TGTGCCAGCAGGCCCGGGGCTAGGGCTTCACCCCTCCACTTT.

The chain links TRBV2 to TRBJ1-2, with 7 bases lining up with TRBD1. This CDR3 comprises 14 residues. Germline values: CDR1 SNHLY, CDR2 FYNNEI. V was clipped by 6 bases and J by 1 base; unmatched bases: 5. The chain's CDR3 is CASRDRADNYGYTF. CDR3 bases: TGTGCCAGCAGAGACAGGGCCGATAACTATGGCTACACCTTC.

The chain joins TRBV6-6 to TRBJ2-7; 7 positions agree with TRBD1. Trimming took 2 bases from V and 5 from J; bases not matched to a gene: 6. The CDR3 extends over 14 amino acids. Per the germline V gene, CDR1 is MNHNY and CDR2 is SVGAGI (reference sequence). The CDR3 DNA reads TGTGCCAGCAGTTACGGGGAAACAGGGGACGAGCAGTACTTC. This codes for CASSYGETGDEQYF.

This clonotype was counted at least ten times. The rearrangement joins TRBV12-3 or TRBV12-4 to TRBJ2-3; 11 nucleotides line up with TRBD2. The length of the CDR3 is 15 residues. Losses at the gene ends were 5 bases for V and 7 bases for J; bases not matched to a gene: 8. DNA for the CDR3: TGTGCCAGCAGTGATAGCGGGGGGGCCACCAATACGCAGTATTTT. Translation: CASSDSGGATNTQYF.

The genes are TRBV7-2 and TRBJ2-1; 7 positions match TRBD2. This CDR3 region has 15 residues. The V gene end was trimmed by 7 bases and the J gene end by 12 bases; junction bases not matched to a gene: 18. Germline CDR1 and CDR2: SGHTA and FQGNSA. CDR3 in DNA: TGTGCCAGCACCGTAGTGGGGAGGGAGACAGATACGCAGTTCTTC. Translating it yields CASTVVGRETDTQFF.

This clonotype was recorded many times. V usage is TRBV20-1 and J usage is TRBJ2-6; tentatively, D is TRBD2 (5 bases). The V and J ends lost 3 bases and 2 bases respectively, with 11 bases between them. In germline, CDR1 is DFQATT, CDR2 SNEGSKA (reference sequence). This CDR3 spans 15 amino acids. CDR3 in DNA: TGCAGTGCTAGTCTAGGGAGCCCTGGGGCCAACGTCCTGACTTTC. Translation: CSASLGSPGANVLTF.

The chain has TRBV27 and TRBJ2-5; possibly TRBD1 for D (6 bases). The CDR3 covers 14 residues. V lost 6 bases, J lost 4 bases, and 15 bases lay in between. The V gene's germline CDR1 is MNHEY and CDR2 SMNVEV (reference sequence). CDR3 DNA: TGTGCCAGCAGCCCTCAACAGGGAGCAGAGACCCAGTACTTC. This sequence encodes CASSPQQGAETQYF.

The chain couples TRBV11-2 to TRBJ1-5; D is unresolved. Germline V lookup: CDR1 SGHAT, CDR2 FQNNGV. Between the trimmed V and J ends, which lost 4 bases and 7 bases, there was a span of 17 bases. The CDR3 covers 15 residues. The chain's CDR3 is CASSSRSREDQPQHF. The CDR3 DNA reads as TGTGCCAGCAGCTCCCGCTCCCGGGAGGACCAGCCCCAGCATTTT.

The CDR3 region has the DNA TGCAGTGTTAACAGGGCGGGCTACAATGAAAAACTGTTTTTT. Protein sequence: CSVNRAGYNEKLFF. The gene calls are TRBV20-1 and TRBJ1-4, with a possible D match to TRBD1 (6 bases). Germline CDR1 DFQATT, CDR2 SNEGSKA (reference sequence). The CDR3 consists of 14 residues. Trimming left V 7 bases short and J 5 bases short, with 17 bases between.

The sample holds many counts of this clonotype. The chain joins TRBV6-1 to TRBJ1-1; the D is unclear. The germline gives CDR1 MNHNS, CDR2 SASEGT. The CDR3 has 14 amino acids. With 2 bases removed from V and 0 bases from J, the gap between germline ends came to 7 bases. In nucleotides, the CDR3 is TGTGCCAGCAGTGAAAGACCGATGAACACTGAAGCTTTCTTT. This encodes CASSERPMNTEAFF.

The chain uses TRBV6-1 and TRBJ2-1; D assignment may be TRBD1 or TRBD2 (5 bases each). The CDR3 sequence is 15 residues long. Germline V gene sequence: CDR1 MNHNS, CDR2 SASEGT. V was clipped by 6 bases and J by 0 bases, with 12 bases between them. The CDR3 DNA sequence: TGTGCCAGCAGGCTCGGGACCGTCTCCTACAATGAGCAGTTCTTC. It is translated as CASRLGTVSYNEQFF.

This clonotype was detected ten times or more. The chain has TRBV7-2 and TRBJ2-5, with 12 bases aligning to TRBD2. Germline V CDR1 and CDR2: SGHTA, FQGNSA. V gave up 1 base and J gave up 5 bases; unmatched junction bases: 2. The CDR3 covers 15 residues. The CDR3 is CASSLVGTSGETQYF. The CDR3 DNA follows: TGTGCCAGCAGCTTAGTGGGGACTAGCGGGGAGACCCAGTACTTC.

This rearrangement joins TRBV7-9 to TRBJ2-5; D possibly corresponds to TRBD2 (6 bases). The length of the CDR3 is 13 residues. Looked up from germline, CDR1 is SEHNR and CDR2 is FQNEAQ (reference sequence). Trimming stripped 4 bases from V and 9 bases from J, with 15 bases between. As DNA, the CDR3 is TGTGCCAGCAGCTCAGGGATGAGGGAGGCCCAGTACTTC. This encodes CASSSGMREAQYF.

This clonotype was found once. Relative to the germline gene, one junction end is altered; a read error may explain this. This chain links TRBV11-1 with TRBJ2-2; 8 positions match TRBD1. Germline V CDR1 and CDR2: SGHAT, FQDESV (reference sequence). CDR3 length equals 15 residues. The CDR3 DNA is TGTGCCAGCACCCAGGGGGCCCCAAACACCGCGGAGCTGTTTTTT. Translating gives CASTQGAPNTAELFF.

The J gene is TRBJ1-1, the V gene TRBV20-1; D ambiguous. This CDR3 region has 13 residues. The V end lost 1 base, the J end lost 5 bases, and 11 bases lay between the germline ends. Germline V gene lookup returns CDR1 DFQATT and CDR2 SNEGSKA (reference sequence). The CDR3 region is CSARGFGVTEAFF. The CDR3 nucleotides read TGCAGTGCTAGAGGGTTCGGGGTTACTGAAGCTTTCTTT.

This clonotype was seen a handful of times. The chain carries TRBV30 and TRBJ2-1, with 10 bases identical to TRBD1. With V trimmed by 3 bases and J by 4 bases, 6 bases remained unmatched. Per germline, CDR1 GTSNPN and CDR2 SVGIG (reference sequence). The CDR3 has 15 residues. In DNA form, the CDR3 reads TGTGCCTGGAGCCCGGGACAGGGGCCTTACAATGAGCAGTTCTTC. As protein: CAWSPGQGPYNEQFF. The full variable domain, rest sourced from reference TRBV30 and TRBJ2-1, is SQTIHQWPATLVQPVGSPLSLECTVEGTSNPNLYWYRQAAGRGLQLLFYSVGIGQISSEVPQNLSASRPQDRQFILSSKKLLLSDSGFYLCAWSPGQGPYNEQFFGPGTRLTVL.

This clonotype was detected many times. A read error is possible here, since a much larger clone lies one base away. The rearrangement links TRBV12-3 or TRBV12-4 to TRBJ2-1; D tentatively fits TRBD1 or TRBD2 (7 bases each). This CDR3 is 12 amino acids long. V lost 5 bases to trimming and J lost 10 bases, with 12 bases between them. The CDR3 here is CASSQGGREQFF. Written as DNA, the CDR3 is TGTGCCAGCAGTCAGGGGGGGCGAGAGCAGTTCTTC.

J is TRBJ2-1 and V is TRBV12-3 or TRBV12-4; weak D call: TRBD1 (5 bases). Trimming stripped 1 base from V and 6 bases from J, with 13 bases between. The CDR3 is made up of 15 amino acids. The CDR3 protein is CASSLEGAIGNEQFF. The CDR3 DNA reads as TGTGCCAGCAGTTTAGAAGGGGCAATAGGCAATGAGCAGTTCTTC.

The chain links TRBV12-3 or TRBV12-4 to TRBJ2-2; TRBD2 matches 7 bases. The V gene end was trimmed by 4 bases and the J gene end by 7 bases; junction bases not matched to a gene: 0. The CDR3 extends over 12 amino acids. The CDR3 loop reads CASSWTSGELFF. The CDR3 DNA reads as TGTGCCAGCAGTTGGACTAGCGGGGAGCTGTTTTTT.

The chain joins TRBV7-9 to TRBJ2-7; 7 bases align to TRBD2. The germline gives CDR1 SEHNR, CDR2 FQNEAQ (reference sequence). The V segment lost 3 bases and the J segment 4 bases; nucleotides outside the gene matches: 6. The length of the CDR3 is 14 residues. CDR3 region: CASSFAGVQYEQYF. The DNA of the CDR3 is TGTGCCAGCAGCTTTGCGGGGGTTCAGTACGAGCAGTACTTC.

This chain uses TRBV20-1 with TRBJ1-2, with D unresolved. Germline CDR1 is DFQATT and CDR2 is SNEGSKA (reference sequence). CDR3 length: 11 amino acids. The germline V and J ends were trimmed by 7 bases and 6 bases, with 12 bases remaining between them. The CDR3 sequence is CSVAVEHGYTF. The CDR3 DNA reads TGCAGTGTAGCGGTCGAGCATGGCTACACCTTC.

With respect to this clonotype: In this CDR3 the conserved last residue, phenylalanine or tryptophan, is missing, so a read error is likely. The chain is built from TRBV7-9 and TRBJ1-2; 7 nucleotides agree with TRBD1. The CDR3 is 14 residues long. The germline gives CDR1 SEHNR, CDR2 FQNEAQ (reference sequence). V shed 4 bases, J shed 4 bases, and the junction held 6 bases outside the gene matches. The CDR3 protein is CASSYRGTSYGYTL. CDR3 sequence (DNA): TGTGCCAGCAGCTACAGGGGAACTAGCTATGGCTACACCCTC.

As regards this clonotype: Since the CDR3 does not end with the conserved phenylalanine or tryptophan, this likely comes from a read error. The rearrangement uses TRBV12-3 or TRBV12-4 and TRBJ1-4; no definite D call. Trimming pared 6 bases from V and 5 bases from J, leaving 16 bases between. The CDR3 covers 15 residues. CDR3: CASSSGQHWNEKLFV. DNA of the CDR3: TGTGCCAGCAGCTCGGGTCAGCACTGGAATGAAAAACTGTTTGTT.

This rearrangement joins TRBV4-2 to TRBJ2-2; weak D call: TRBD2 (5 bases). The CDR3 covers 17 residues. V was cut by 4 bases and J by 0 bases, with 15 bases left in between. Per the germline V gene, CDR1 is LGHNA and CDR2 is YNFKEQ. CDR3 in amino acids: CASSLLAGNSNTGELFF. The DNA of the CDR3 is TGTGCCAGCAGCCTCCTAGCTGGGAACTCGAACACCGGGGAGCTGTTTTTT.

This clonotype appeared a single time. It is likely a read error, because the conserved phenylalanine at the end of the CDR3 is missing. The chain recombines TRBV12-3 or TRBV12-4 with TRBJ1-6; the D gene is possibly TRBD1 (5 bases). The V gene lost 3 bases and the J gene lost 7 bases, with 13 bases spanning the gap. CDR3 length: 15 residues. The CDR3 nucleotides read TGTGCCAGCAGTTTGGTACAGGAGGCCAATTCACCCCTCCACCTT. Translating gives CASSLVQEANSPLHL.

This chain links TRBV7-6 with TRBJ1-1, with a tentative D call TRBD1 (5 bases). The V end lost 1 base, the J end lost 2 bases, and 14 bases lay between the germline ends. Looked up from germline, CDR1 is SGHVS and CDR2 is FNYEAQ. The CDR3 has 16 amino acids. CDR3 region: CASSLEGNRGNTEAFF. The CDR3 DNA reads TGTGCCAGCAGCTTAGAGGGCAATAGGGGAAACACTGAAGCTTTCTTT.